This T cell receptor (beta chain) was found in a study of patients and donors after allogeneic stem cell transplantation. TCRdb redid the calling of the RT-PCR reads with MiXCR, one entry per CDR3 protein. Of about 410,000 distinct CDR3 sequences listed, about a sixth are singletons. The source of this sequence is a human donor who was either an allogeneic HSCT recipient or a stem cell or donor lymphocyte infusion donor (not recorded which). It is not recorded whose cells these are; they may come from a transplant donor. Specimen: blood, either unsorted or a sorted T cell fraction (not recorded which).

Here the CDR3 DNA reads TGTGCCAGCAGCCAAGGAGTCGGCGGGGGGGCCGGAGAGACCCAGTACTTC. Its translation: CASSQGVGGGAGETQYF. V gene TRBV3-1 combines with J gene TRBJ2-5, with 9 bases matching TRBD2. The CDR3 covers 17 residues. J was trimmed by 4 bases and V by 1 base; bases with no gene match: 10. Germline CDR1 reads LGHDT; CDR2 reads YNNKEL (reference sequence).